Described below is a single TCR beta chain sequence and its context. Its cognate antigen has yet to be identified. No base quality values were provided; no much bigger clone lies one nucleotide off. Receptors were amplified or captured by 5' RACE. These reads were obtained on an Illumina HiSeq 2500. A second PCR of roughly 7 to 11 cycles was performed with a sample-barcoded 5' primer and a J-beta primer mix. A unique molecular identifier was introduced onto each TCR beta cDNA molecule by a template-switch 5' adaptor carrying 12 random nucleotides. At least 2.5 million CDR3-containing paired-end reads were obtained from each sample. All of the RNA was converted into first-strand cDNA using the Mint cDNA synthesis kit, with a TRBC-specific oligonucleotide serving as the primer. All cDNA was treated with uracil-DNA glycosylase and then went through a first 18-cycle PCR with the universal primers M1SS and BC2_uni_R. Per the original workflow: For normalization, 1 million high-quality reads, each with a distinct molecular identifier, were randomly selected from each sample. Reads with shared molecular identifiers were discarded instead of being binned into consensus sequences. MiTCR, run with a Q25 quality threshold and the strictest error-elimination algorithm, handled CDR3 identification, clonotype clustering and error correction. A nonparametric unseen species model with Euler transformation was used to estimate a lower bound on total TCR beta diversity. Using fastp at Q25 and MiXCR, TCRdb reprocessed the public reads and kept productive beta chains. Under each unique CDR3 protein, matching rows form one entry showing the most common genes and DNA. The V and J calls and clone size are TCRdb's, not the authors'. Across this sample there are about 1.8 million distinct CDR3 sequences, with around 50% seen only once. The ten largest clones take up less than 2.5% of the sample.

The 40 or so donors, aged about 6 to 95 years, were systemically healthy Caucasian individuals from Russia. Each donor gave approximately 9.3 milliliters of peripheral blood, collected into EDTA-treated Vacutainer tubes. Ficoll-Paque density-gradient centrifugation was used to isolate PBMCs, with at least 6.5 million per sample. Trizol reagent was used to extract total RNA from the PBMCs, yielding at least 5.5 micrograms per sample. The percentages of naive CD45RAhigh/CD27high T cells were determined by flow cytometry on a PBMC aliquot from every donor. The data are from a study of blood T cells in healthy people across ages (dated by TCRdb to about 2015). Looking at the study overall: In model experiments, roughly one uniquely barcoded TCR beta cDNA molecule per two T cells was captured by template switching. The study measured age-related changes in TCR beta repertoire diversity using deep sequencing normalized with unique cDNA molecular identifiers. The donors were split into four age groups: young (average around 17 years), middle-aged (39), aged (approximately 60) and long-lived (roughly 86). Donors of different ages were randomly distributed across sequencing lanes to avoid experimental bias. For two donors (one aged 18 to 29 and one aged 80 or older), the study analyzed two additional independent replicas of 1 million unique cDNA reads from the same blood draw. General study outcomes and caveats: The CMV infection status of donors was not known, potentially confounding age-related changes in expanded clonotypes. Compared with the aged group, the long-lived group had more naive CD4+ T cells, fewer expanded clones and increased TCR diversity, suggesting age selection. The percentage of naive T cells measured by flow cytometry correlated strongly with observed TCR beta diversity. Estimates of total diversity based on one million sequenced T cells were considered lower bounds and underestimates. As age increased, observed TCR beta diversity per million T cells dropped in a roughly linear way, and a significant reduction was already evident by age 40. Since profiling was done on bulk unsorted PBMCs, naive and antigen-experienced compartments could not be conclusively compared.

Including cysteine and phenylalanine, the CDR3 has 20 amino acids. The sequence is cut down to CDR3 DNA, 60 bases in frame from base 1. The junction shows trimming of 3 bases on V and 0 bases on J, plus 24 bases between the germline ends. As encoded in the germline V gene, CDR1 is MGHDK while CDR2 is SYGVNS. This receptor was taken from a woman aged 40 to 50 in good health. In this chain, TRBV25-1 is recombined with TRBJ2-4; the D gene cannot be named for sure. Material for sequencing was blood. The CDR3 here reads CASSEGTGSSYELAKNIQYF. The nucleotide sequence reads TGTGCCAGCAGTGAGGGTACGGGTTCTAGTTACGAGCTAGCCAAAAACATTCAGTACTTC.